Listed here are 12 T cell receptor beta chains from one sample, sequenced in a study of T cells in Graves' hyperthyroidism and ophthalmopathy. Amplified TCR beta CDR3 regions derived from RNA transcripts. HTBI primers drove first-round RT-PCR of the TCR CDR3. TCRdb independently ran MiXCR on the multiplex PCR reads; one entry per CDR3 protein. The sample carries about 600,000 distinct CDR3 sequences, 16% recorded once. Sample: blood. Receptors originate from a woman in her thirties or forties with Graves' ophthalmopathy.

This clonotype was seen repeatedly, ten times or more. The chain combines TRBV20-1 with TRBJ2-1; 10 nucleotides agree with TRBD2. Trimming removed 6 bases from V and 5 bases from J; junction bases left unmatched: 10. CDR3 size: 15 residues. Germline CDR1 is DFQATT and CDR2 is SNEGSKA (reference sequence). The CDR3 reads CSATRQLAGNNEQFF. In DNA, the CDR3 is TGCAGTGCCACCAGACAACTAGCGGGGAACAATGAGCAGTTCTTC.

The chain uses TRBV3-1 and TRBJ2-5, with TRBD2 matching 11 bases. Germline V gives CDR1 LGHDT, CDR2 YNNKEL (reference sequence). The CDR3 covers 16 residues. V shed 3 bases and J 1 base; nucleotides not matched to a gene: 4. This CDR3 reads CASSQYSGGAQETQYF. CDR3 nucleotides: TGTGCCAGCAGCCAGTATAGCGGGGGGGCCCAAGAGACCCAGTACTTC.

The J gene is TRBJ2-3, the V gene TRBV14; 10 bases map to TRBD2. V trimming: 0 bases; J trimming: 0 bases; junction bases outside the gene matches: 6. There are 18 residues in the CDR3. Germline values: CDR1 SGHDN, CDR2 FVKESK. CDR3 DNA: TGTGCCAGCAGCCAAGATCACCCGGGACTAGCGAGCACAGATACGCAGTATTTT. This gives the protein CASSQDHPGLASTDTQYF.

The CDR3, as DNA: TGCAGTGCTAGTCTTCTCCGAATAGGTGGCTACACCTTC. Translation gives CSASLLRIGGYTF. The chain employs TRBV20-1 and TRBJ1-2; D gene ambiguous. The length of the CDR3 is 13 residues. Trimming removed 3 bases from V and 7 bases from J, with 15 bases in between. Looked up from germline, CDR1 is DFQATT and CDR2 is SNEGSKA (reference sequence).

This clonotype has just a few counts. The V call is TRBV4-2, the J call TRBJ2-2; possibly TRBD2 for D (6 bases). This CDR3 is 15 amino acids long. Per germline, CDR1 LGHNA and CDR2 YNFKEQ. Trimming cost V 1 base and J 9 bases, with 15 bases left between them. Written as DNA, the CDR3 is TGTGCCAGCAGCCAAGTTGTAGGGCGGGACTGGGAGCTGTTTTTT. Its protein is CASSQVVGRDWELFF.

This clonotype was counted ten times or more. This sequence joins TRBV28 and TRBJ2-7; either TRBD1 or TRBD2 may supply D (5 bases each). This CDR3 comprises 14 residues. V was trimmed by 8 bases and J by 2 bases, leaving 16 bases between them. Germline V gene lookup returns CDR1 MDHEN and CDR2 SYDVKM. Here the CDR3 DNA reads TGTGCCAGCCTTTCGGGACGGCCGCCCTACGAGCAGTACTTC. It codes for CASLSGRPPYEQYF.

The chain has TRBV7-9 and TRBJ2-1; D possibly uses TRBD1 or TRBD2 (5 bases each). Trimming took off 4 bases at V and 10 bases at J, with 14 bases between the two ends. This CDR3 has 13 residues. Germline V lookup: CDR1 SEHNR, CDR2 FQNEAQ (reference sequence). CDR3 loop: CASSWGTADEQFF. The CDR3 nucleotides read TGTGCCAGCAGCTGGGGGACGGCCGACGAGCAGTTCTTC.

This clonotype was detected ten times or more. V usage is TRBV3-1 and J usage is TRBJ2-1, with 9 positions matching TRBD2. Trimming cost V 1 base and J 6 bases; bases outside gene matches: 4. Per germline, CDR1 LGHDT and CDR2 YNNKEL (reference sequence). This CDR3 has 15 residues. The CDR3 region is CASSQVAGECNEQFF. CDR3 coding DNA: TGTGCCAGCAGCCAAGTAGCGGGAGAGTGCAATGAGCAGTTCTTC.

This sequence joins TRBV4-2 and TRBJ2-7; 11 bases line up with TRBD2. The V segment lost 3 bases and the J segment 2 bases; nucleotides outside the gene matches: 3. Germline values: CDR1 LGHNA, CDR2 YNFKEQ. The CDR3 loop spans 15 amino acids. As DNA, the CDR3 is TGTGCCAGCAGCCAGACTAGCGGGATTACCTACGAGCAGTACTTC. This sequence encodes CASSQTSGITYEQYF.

This clonotype was recorded at least ten times. This chain joins TRBV15 and TRBJ2-5; the D gene is possibly TRBD2 (5 bases). This CDR3 is 15 amino acids long. Germline CDR1 is LNHNV and CDR2 is YYDKDF (reference sequence). Trimming removed 0 bases from V and 5 bases from J, with 13 bases in between. CDR3 protein: CATSRDFSRVETQYF. The CDR3 bases are TGTGCCACCAGCAGAGATTTTTCGAGGGTGGAGACCCAGTACTTC.

This clonotype was seen a handful of times. The chain employs TRBV10-3 and TRBJ1-2; TRBD1 matches 12 bases. V shed 6 bases, J shed 3 bases, and the junction held 5 bases outside the gene matches. Germline V gene data show CDR1 as ENHRY and CDR2 as SYGVKD. The CDR3 has 15 amino acids. The CDR3 spells CAISPGQGADYGYTF. The CDR3 DNA sequence: TGTGCCATCAGCCCGGGACAGGGGGCAGACTATGGCTACACCTTC.

This clonotype was found many times. V gene TRBV7-9 combines with J gene TRBJ2-1; tentative D call: TRBD2 (6 bases). The germline V and J ends were trimmed by 4 bases and 11 bases, with 21 bases remaining between them. Germline-derived CDR1 and CDR2 are SEHNR and FQNEAQ (reference sequence). There are 15 residues in the CDR3. CDR3 residues: CASSSGLHTSRKQFF. The DNA of the CDR3 is TGTGCCAGCAGCTCGGGACTCCACACATCCAGAAAGCAGTTCTTC.